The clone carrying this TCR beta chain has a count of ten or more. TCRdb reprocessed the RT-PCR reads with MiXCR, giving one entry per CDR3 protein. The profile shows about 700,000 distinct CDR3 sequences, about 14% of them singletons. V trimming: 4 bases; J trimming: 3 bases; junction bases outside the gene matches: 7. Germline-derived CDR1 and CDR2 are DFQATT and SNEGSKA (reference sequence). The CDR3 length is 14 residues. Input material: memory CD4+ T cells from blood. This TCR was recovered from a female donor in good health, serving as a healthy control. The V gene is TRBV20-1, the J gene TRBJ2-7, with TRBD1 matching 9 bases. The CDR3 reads CSANRDREFYEQYF. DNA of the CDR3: TGCAGTGCTAACCGGGACAGGGAGTTCTACGAGCAGTACTTC.